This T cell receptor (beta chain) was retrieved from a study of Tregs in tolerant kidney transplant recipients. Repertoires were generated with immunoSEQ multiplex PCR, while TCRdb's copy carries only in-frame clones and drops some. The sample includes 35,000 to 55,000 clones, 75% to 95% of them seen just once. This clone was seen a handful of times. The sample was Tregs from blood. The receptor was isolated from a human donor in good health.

CDR3 amino acids: CASVQGGGNQPQHF. CDR3 in DNA: TGTGCCAGCGTTCAGGGAGGGGGCAATCAGCCCCAGCATTTT. The chain couples TRBV6-1 to TRBJ1-5; weak D call: TRBD1 (5 bases). Trimming removed 8 bases from V and 2 bases from J, with 13 bases in between. The germline V gene encodes CDR1 MNHNS and CDR2 SASEGT. The CDR3 loop spans 14 amino acids.